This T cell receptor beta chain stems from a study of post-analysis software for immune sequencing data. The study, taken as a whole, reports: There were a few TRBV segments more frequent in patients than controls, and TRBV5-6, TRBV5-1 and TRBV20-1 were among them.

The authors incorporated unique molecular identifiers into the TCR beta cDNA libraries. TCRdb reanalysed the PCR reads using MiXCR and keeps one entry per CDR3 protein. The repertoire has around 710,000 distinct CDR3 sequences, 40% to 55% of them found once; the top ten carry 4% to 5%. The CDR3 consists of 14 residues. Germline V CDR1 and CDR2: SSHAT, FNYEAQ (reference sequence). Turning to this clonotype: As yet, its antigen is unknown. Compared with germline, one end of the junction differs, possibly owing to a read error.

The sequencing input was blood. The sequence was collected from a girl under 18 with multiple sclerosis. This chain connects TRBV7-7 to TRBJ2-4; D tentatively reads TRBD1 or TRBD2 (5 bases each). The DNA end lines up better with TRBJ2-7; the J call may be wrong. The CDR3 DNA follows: TGTGCTAGCAGCGTCCGGGACGGAGCCTACGAGCAGTACTTC. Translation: CASSVRDGAYEQYF.